In its sample, the clone carrying this TCR beta chain was seen a few times. The antigen remains unidentified. The sample comes from a study of T-cell reconstitution after alpha-beta-depleted transplantation in children. Per germline, CDR1 ENHRY and CDR2 SYGVKD. The CDR3 is made up of 15 amino acids. The V and J ends lost 3 bases and 4 bases respectively, with 15 bases between them. Unique molecular identifiers were incorporated when the TCRbeta library was constructed. TCRdb independently ran MiXCR on the PCR reads; one entry per CDR3 protein. Of some 830,000 distinct CDR3 sequences in the sample, approximately 15% were seen once. The study, taken as a whole, reports: There were some patients whose high TCRbeta diversity at day 60 came from surviving recipient T cells and thymic progenitors. Among T cells one year after transplant, newly produced cells accounted for most counts and diversity. Expanded graft clones numbering several hundred reportedly gave rise to alpha-beta T cells about two months after transplant.

This receptor was identified in a male patient aged 5 to 17 who had a stem cell transplant for acute lymphoblastic leukemia, so the T cells may come from the graft donor. This specimen was PBMCs, mostly from graft donor cells, taken 360 days after TCRalphabeta/CD19-depleted stem cell transplant. V usage is TRBV10-3 and J usage is TRBJ1-2; D is ambiguous. The CDR3, as DNA: TGTGCCATCAGTGAAGGAGGTGGTGGGATCTATGGCTACACCTTC. Encoded protein: CAISEGGGGIYGYTF.